This entry lists 21 T cell receptor beta chains sequenced from one sample in a study of T-cell reconstitution after alpha-beta-depleted transplantation in children. The TCRbeta library incorporated unique molecular identifiers. TCRdb itself ran the PCR reads through MiXCR, one entry per CDR3 protein. Of 670,000 or so distinct CDR3 sequences in the sample, less than 15% were seen once. The sequencing here drew on PBMCs, taken before TCRalphabeta/CD19-depleted stem cell transplant. The receptors here all came from a girl under 10 years old with congenital amegakaryocytic thrombocytopenia, due to receive a stem cell transplant.

This clonotype has at least ten counts. V and J are TRBV7-9 and TRBJ1-3; D remains ambiguous. CDR3 length equals 17 residues. The germline gives CDR1 SEHNR, CDR2 FQNEAQ (reference sequence). V was pared by 5 bases and J by 1 base, with 18 bases between. CDR3 in DNA: TGTGCCAGCAGCCTTATCCCAGGCGAGGGATCTGGAAACACCATATATTTT. It yields the protein CASSLIPGEGSGNTIYF.

DNA for the CDR3: TGCAGTGCTTTCGTTGGTGGCCAGTTCTTC. Encoded protein: CSAFVGGQFF. This sequence joins TRBV20-1 and TRBJ2-1; the D is unclear. There are 10 residues in the CDR3. V gave up 5 bases and J gave up 13 bases, with 12 bases separating them. Germline V gene lookup returns CDR1 DFQATT and CDR2 SNEGSKA (reference sequence).

This clonotype was counted at least ten times. The chain links TRBV7-2 to TRBJ2-1; 8 positions agree with TRBD2. Trimming cost V 3 bases and J 8 bases; bases outside gene matches: 12. The CDR3 consists of 16 residues. Looked up from germline, CDR1 is SGHTA and CDR2 is FQGNSA. The CDR3 reads CASSFDLAGVSDEQFF. The CDR3 DNA is TGTGCCAGCAGCTTCGACCTAGCGGGTGTTTCCGATGAGCAGTTCTTC.

In this sample, this clonotype turned up many times. The gene calls are TRBV11-1 and TRBJ2-3, with TRBD2 identical over 12 bases. This CDR3 is 19 amino acids long. Unmatched junction bases numbered 13, after V lost 3 bases and J lost 3 bases. Germline CDR1 and CDR2: SGHAT and FQDESV (reference sequence). The CDR3: CASSFQRLAGDFATDTQYF. In nucleotides, the CDR3 is TGTGCCAGCAGCTTCCAGCGACTAGCGGGAGATTTCGCAACAGATACGCAGTATTTT.

This clonotype was seen at least ten times. This chain joins TRBV6-6 and TRBJ2-1; 7 positions agree with TRBD2. The CDR3 runs 12 residues. Germline V gives CDR1 MNHNY, CDR2 SVGAGI (reference sequence). J gave up 9 bases and V 4 bases, and 3 bases lay outside the gene matches. The CDR3 DNA follows: TGTGCCAGCAGTTTCCCTAGCGGTGAGCAGTTCTTC. Translation gives CASSFPSGEQFF.

The J gene is TRBJ2-7, the V gene TRBV7-2; 9 nucleotides line up with TRBD1. The CDR3 is 15 residues long. Germline CDR1 is SGHTA and CDR2 is FQGNSA. The trim removed 5 bases at V and 3 bases at J, leaving 8 bases unmatched. Here the CDR3 reads CASSPEGQGFYEQYF. For the CDR3, the DNA is TGTGCCAGCAGCCCGGAGGGACAGGGTTTCTACGAGCAGTACTTC.

This clonotype showed up many times. The chain employs TRBV10-3 and TRBJ1-6; D gene uncertain. The CDR3 loop spans 13 amino acids. The V end lost 2 bases, the J end lost 10 bases, and 9 bases lay between the germline ends. The germline V gene encodes CDR1 ENHRY and CDR2 SYGVKD. The CDR3 coding sequence is TGTGCCATCAGTGAGGAAGATTACTCACCCCTCCACTTT. Protein product: CAISEEDYSPLHF.

V usage is TRBV5-4 and J usage is TRBJ2-6, with 10 bases matching TRBD2. The CDR3 totals 18 residues. Germline CDR1 and CDR2: SGHNT and YYREEE (reference sequence). V shed 3 bases and J 2 bases; nucleotides not matched to a gene: 8. The CDR3 sequence: CASSSRSGRVTGANVLTF. In nucleotides, the CDR3 is TGTGCCAGCAGCTCACGAAGCGGGAGGGTAACTGGGGCCAACGTCCTGACTTTC.

This clonotype appeared a few times. The chain has TRBV14 and TRBJ1-4, with D perhaps TRBD1 (6 bases). CDR1 SGHDN and CDR2 FVKESK come from the germline V gene. V was pared by 1 base and J by 8 bases, with 8 bases between. The CDR3 sequence is 13 residues long. CDR3 bases: TGTGCCAGCAGCCAAGCAGGGGCGGAAAAACTGTTTTTT. It is translated as CASSQAGAEKLFF.

There are a few counts of this clonotype. The genes are TRBV5-6 and TRBJ2-6; 9 nucleotides line up with TRBD1. Looked up from germline, CDR1 is SGHDT and CDR2 is YYEEEE. Trimming removed 2 bases from V and 1 base from J; junction bases left unmatched: 7. This CDR3 is built from 18 residues. CDR3 residues: CASSLDRGWVSGANVLTF. Here the CDR3 DNA reads TGTGCCAGCAGCTTAGACAGGGGGTGGGTGTCTGGGGCCAACGTCCTGACTTTC. The full variable domain, in which reference TRBV5-6 and TRBJ2-6 provide the parts outside the CDR3, is DAGVTQSPTHLIKTRGQQVTLRCSPKSGHDTVSWYQQALGQGPQFIFQYYEEEERQRGNFPDRFSGHQFPNYSSELNVNALLLGDSALYLCASSLDRGWVSGANVLTFGAGSRLTVL.

This clonotype was seen ten or more times. This sequence joins TRBV9 and TRBJ2-3, with 10 bases aligning to TRBD2. Trimming at V came to 6 bases and at J to 4 bases, leaving 11 bases not matched to a gene. There are 16 residues in the CDR3. Germline CDR1 and CDR2: SGDLS and YYNGEE. Written as DNA, the CDR3 is TGTGCCAGCACCCTCCAAGCGGGAGGGCCCCCAGATACGCAGTATTTT. Amino acids: CASTLQAGGPPDTQYF.

The table lists this clonotype with a few counts. The genes are TRBV12-3 or TRBV12-4 and TRBJ1-2; possible D gene TRBD1, 5 bases. This CDR3 has 15 residues. V was shortened by 6 bases and J by 5 bases, with 19 bases between the two germline ends. In DNA, the CDR3 is TGTGCCAGCAGCCACGACAGTCCCGGGGGGTATGGCTACACCTTC. Its translation is CASSHDSPGGYGYTF.

This clonotype was counted many times. Here the CDR3 DNA reads TGTGCCAGCAGTCCCGGGACAGGGCGCAACGAGCAGTACTTC. This codes for CASSPGTGRNEQYF. This chain uses TRBV12-3 or TRBV12-4 with TRBJ2-7; the match to TRBD1 covers 9 bases. J gave up 5 bases and V 5 bases, and 7 bases lay outside the gene matches. The CDR3 sequence is 14 residues long.

The table lists this clonotype with many counts. The V and J genes are TRBV5-5 and TRBJ2-3, with D hard to call. V gave up 6 bases and J gave up 1 base, with 6 bases separating them. The CDR3 totals 12 residues. Germline V CDR1 and CDR2: SGHKS, YYEKEE (reference sequence). Here the CDR3 DNA reads TGTGCCAGCATACTCGGCACAGATACGCAGTATTTT. Translated, it gives CASILGTDTQYF.

This clonotype was seen at least ten times. V gene TRBV20-1 combines with J gene TRBJ2-1; TRBD2 aligns across 12 bases. Germline CDR1 is DFQATT and CDR2 is SNEGSKA (reference sequence). J lost 7 bases, V lost 0 bases, and 7 bases had no gene match. The CDR3 is made up of 16 amino acids. The CDR3, as DNA: TGCAGTGCTAGAGAGCCTCTAGCGGGAGGGGGGAATGAGCAGTTCTTC. Protein: CSAREPLAGGGNEQFF.

This clonotype was counted ten times or more. The rearrangement links TRBV6-1 to TRBJ2-2; perhaps TRBD2 as D (6 bases). This CDR3 has 15 residues. Germline V CDR1 and CDR2: MNHNS, SASEGT. V lost 6 bases, J lost 6 bases, and 17 bases lay in between. CDR3 in DNA: TGTGCCAGCAGGCAGACGGCTTCTAGCGCCGGGGAGCTGTTTTTT. Encoded protein: CASRQTASSAGELFF.

This clonotype was seen ten or more times. V is TRBV6-5 and J is TRBJ2-1, with 11 bases fitting TRBD2. The germline CDR1 and CDR2 sequences are MNHEY and SVGAGI. Trimming cost V 1 base and J 3 bases; bases outside gene matches: 2. This CDR3 contains 16 residues. This chain's CDR3 is CASSYLGLADYNEQFF. The CDR3 nucleotides are TGTGCCAGCAGTTACTTGGGACTAGCGGACTACAATGAGCAGTTCTTC.

This clonotype was counted a few times. The V and J genes are TRBV5-1 and TRBJ2-1; unclear D gene. Germline values: CDR1 SGHRS, CDR2 YFSETQ. This CDR3 is built from 15 residues. V gave up 0 bases and J gave up 0 bases, with 7 bases separating them. The CDR3 sequence is CASSLGATSYNEQFF. The DNA of the CDR3 is TGCGCCAGCAGCTTGGGAGCGACCTCCTACAATGAGCAGTTCTTC. Supplemented by reference TRBV5-1 and TRBJ2-1, the full variable domain reads KAGVTQTPRYLIKTRGQQVTLSCSPISGHRSVSWYQQTPGQGLQFLFEYFSETQRNKGNFPGRFSGRQFSNSRSEMNVSTLELGDSALYLCASSLGATSYNEQFFGPGTRLTVL.

This clonotype was seen repeatedly, ten times or more. The V gene is TRBV7-2, the J gene TRBJ2-5; TRBD2 aligns across 9 bases. The CDR3 is 17 residues long. Trimming removed 3 bases from V and 2 bases from J; junction bases left unmatched: 10. Germline V CDR1 and CDR2: SGHTA, FQGNSA. The CDR3 DNA reads as TGTGCCAGCAGCTTCGGAGGGCGACTAGCGGTACAAGAGACCCAGTACTTC. Residues: CASSFGGRLAVQETQYF.

The genes are TRBV12-3 or TRBV12-4 and TRBJ1-2, with unresolved D. V shed 10 bases and J shed 5 bases, with 11 bases lying between them. This CDR3 has 11 amino acids. The CDR3 here is CANSLTYGYTF. The CDR3 DNA reads as TGTGCCAACAGCCTTACGTATGGCTACACCTTC.

This clonotype was recorded a few times. V gene TRBV12-3 or TRBV12-4 combines with J gene TRBJ2-1, with TRBD2 identical over 7 bases. With V trimmed by 4 bases and J by 8 bases, 17 bases remained unmatched. This CDR3 has 17 residues. The CDR3 loop reads CASSSIPMTTGGDEQFF. For the CDR3, the DNA is TGTGCCAGCAGTTCGATCCCCATGACTACGGGGGGTGATGAGCAGTTCTTC.